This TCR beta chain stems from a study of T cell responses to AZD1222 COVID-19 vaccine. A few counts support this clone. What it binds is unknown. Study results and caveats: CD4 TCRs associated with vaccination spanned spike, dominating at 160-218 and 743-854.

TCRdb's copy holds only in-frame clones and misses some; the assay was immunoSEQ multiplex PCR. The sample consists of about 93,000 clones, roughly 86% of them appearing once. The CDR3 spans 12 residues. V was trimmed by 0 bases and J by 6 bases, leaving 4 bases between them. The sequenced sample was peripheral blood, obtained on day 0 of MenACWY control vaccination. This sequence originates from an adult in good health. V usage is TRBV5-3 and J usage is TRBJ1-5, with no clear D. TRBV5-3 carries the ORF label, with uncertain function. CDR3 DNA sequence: TGTGCCAGAAGCTTGGCAGGTCAGCCCCAGCATTTT. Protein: CARSLAGQPQHF.